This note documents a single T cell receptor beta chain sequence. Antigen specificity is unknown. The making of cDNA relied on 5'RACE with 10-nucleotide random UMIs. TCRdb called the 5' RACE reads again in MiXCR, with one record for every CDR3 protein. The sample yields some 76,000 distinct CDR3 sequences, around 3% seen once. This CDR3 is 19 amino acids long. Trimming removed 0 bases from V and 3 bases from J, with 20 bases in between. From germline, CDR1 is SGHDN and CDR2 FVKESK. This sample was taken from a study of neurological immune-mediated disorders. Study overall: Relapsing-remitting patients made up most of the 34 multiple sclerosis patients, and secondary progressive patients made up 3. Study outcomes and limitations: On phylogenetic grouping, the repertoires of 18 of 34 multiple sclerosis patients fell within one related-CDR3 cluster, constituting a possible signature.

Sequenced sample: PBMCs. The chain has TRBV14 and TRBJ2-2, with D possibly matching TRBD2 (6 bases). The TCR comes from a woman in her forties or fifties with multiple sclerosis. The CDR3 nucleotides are TGTGCCAGCAGCCAAGAGTTCGTCGTCGCGGGGCGGTACACCGGGGAGCTGTTTTTT. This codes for CASSQEFVVAGRYTGELFF. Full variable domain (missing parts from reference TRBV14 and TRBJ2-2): EAGVTQFPSHSVIEKGQTVTLRCDPISGHDNLYWYRRVMGKEIKFLLHFVKESKQDESGMPNNRFLAERTGGTYSTLKVQPAELEDSGVYFCASSQEFVVAGRYTGELFFGEGSRLTVL.